This TCR beta chain was sequenced during a study of shared clonotypes between healthy human individuals. Terminally differentiated effector memory CD45RA+ cells were excluded from the naive CD8 cells, which were CD45RO-negative and positively selected for CCR7. Generated by immunoSEQ multiplex PCR, the TCRdb table keeps only in-frame clones and is missing some. This sample yields some 2 million clones, of which 85% to 95% are seen a single time; around 1% belongs to the top ten. This CDR3 has 15 residues. CDR1 is SGHKS and CDR2 is YYEKEE in the germline V gene (reference sequence). V was pared by 4 bases and J by 0 bases, with 11 bases between.

The sequence came from a young man in good health. The chain carries TRBV5-5 and TRBJ2-1; D is ambiguous. The sequenced material came from naive CD8+ T cells sorted from blood. CDR3 nucleotides: TGTGCCAGCAGCCTAGACTGGCCCTCCTACAATGAGCAGTTCTTC. It translates to CASSLDWPSYNEQFF.